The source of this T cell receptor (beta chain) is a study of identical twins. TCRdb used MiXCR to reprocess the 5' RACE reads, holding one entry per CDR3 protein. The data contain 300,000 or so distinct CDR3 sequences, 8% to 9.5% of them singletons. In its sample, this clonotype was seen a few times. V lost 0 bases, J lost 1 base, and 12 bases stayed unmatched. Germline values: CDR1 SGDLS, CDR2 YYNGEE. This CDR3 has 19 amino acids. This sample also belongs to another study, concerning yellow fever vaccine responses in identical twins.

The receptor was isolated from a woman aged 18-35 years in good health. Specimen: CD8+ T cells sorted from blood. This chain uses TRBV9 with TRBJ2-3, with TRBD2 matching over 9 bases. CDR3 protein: CASSVGSLAGMRGTDTQYF. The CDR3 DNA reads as TGTGCCAGCAGCGTAGGAAGTCTAGCGGGGATGAGGGGCACAGATACGCAGTATTTT.